This T cell receptor beta chain derives from a study of blood T cell repertoires in COVID-19 (TCRdb year 2020). Context from the whole study: Collaborator samples came from the United States, Italy and Spain and covered acute and convalescent phases of COVID-19. The repertoires were released in a freely available public database meant as a resource for research on the immune response to SARS-CoV-2. The prospective study material was composed of cDNA or gDNA derived from T cells, B-cell-depleted T cells, or PBMCs. HLA class I and class II types, where available, came from metadata supplied by the sample provider rather than from assay-based typing. The dataset comprised deeply sampled blood TCRbeta repertoires from subjects exposed to, actively infected with, or recovered from COVID-19. Nearly every sample came with metadata listing a de-identified subject ID, COVID-19 status, age in years and sex. Samples came from the ongoing ImmuneRACE study (first 160 participants) plus 1,254 subjects from 6 global collaborators.

Participants in the prospective study were enrolled through a virtual design, were aged roughly 18 to 90 years, and lived in approximately 25 United States geographic areas. Cohort assignment in the prospective study relied on participant-reported clinical history from a screening survey and a study questionnaire. In the prospective study, mobile phlebotomists collected whole blood, serum and a nasopharyngeal or oropharyngeal swab from each participant. Additional blood draws and questionnaires over an approximately two-month period could optionally be provided by prospective study participants. Prospective study blood samples were shipped either frozen or at room temperature before DNA extraction. TCRbeta CDR3 regions were amplified from genomic DNA by means of the immunoSEQ Assay, a bias-controlled multiplex PCR. As for how the authors treated the data: Nucleated cell counts per sample were estimated from amplification of reference gene primers within the assay. To quantify the absolute abundance of each unique TCRbeta CDR3 rearrangement, sequence reads were collapsed and filtered. For each sample, productive Simpson clonality was calculated as the square root of Simpson's diversity index across productive rearrangements. TCRdb took over this immuneACCESS table, retaining in-frame rearrangements with V and J assigned. Such tables are incomplete; in checked studies, under half of the missing clones stem from an unresolved V gene, and the remainder is unexplained. The DNA was the basis for D and trimming; V, J and clone size are from that table. For this sample the table gives nearly 250,000 clones, of which over 75% were detected only once. 8.5% to 9.5% of the sample belongs to the ten largest clones.

What the work shows at the level of the full study, not this receptor alone: Clinical and demographic metadata were provided uncurated, with the amount varying by source and participant.

On this clone itself: What antigen it recognizes has not been identified. The sample holds no much larger clone one base away, and base qualities are not on file.

The CDR3 has 14 amino acids, counting the end cysteine and phenylalanine. The sequence is cut down to CDR3 DNA, 42 bases in frame from base 1. The germline V gene supplies CDR1 SGHAT and CDR2 FQNNGV. V lost 1 base and J lost 3 bases; the stretch between them is 9 bases long. The receptor's source is a woman in her fifties or sixties with acute COVID-19. Sequenced material: PBMCs or T cells enriched from blood (not recorded which). The receptor chain draws on TRBV11-2 and TRBJ1-2; perhaps TRBD1 is the D gene, with 6 bases matching. This receptor carries the CDR3 CASSLGDTYYGYTF. The nucleotide sequence reads TGTGCCAGCAGCTTAGGGGACACATACTATGGCTACACCTTC. Extended through the reference TRBV11-2 and TRBJ1-2 proteins, this CDR3 yields the full variable domain: EAGVAQSPRYKIIEKRQSVAFWCNPISGHATLYWYQQILGQGPKLLIQFQNNGVVDDSQLPKDRFSAERLKGVDSTLKIQPAKLEDSAVYLCASSLGDTYYGYTFGSGTRLTVV.